The sample holds a few counts of the clone carrying this T cell receptor beta chain. Sample-barcoded 5' priming and a J-beta primer mix drove a second PCR of about 6 to 12 cycles. TCRdb re-analysed the 5' RACE reads in MiXCR, keeping a single row per CDR3 protein. The sample consists of roughly 800,000 distinct CDR3 sequences, 30% to 45% of them appearing once. This CDR3 contains 14 residues. V lost 5 bases to trimming and J lost 3 bases; unmatched junction nucleotides: 2. This record belongs to a study of blood T cells in healthy people across ages. Sequences were obtained from blood. The genes are TRBV12-3 or TRBV12-4 and TRBJ1-5; 9 nucleotides line up with TRBD1. The source is a young man in good health. DNA of the CDR3: TGTGCCAGCAGTGGACAGGGGCACAATCAGCCCCAGCATTTT. Translation gives CASSGQGHNQPQHF.